Presented here are 10 T cell receptor beta chains from one specimen sequenced in a study of blood T cell repertoires in COVID-19. Sequencing was performed with immunoSEQ multiplex PCR; in TCRdb, only in-frame clones are kept and a portion is missing. The sample includes a few hundred thousand clones, approximately 87% of them seen just once. The sample taken for sequencing was peripheral blood. Receptor source: a woman aged 45-59 years with acute or convalescent COVID-19.

V gene TRBV6-2 or TRBV6-3 combines with J gene TRBJ2-4; 13 nucleotides agree with TRBD2. Germline assignment: CDR1 MNHEY and CDR2 SVGEGT. V dropped 5 bases and J dropped 2; count of bases not matched to a gene: 15. The CDR3 loop spans 20 amino acids. Here the CDR3 DNA reads TGTGCCAGCAGTCTATTTTTCACTAGCGGGGGGGCCGCGACCAAAAACATTCAGTACTTC. The encoded protein is CASSLFFTSGGAATKNIQYF.

The chain has TRBV3-1 (or the pseudogene TRBV3-2) and TRBJ2-7; D not certain. The CDR3 is 15 residues long. Per the germline V gene, CDR1 is LGHDT and CDR2 is YNNKEL (reference sequence). The V and J ends lost 4 bases and 0 bases respectively, with 13 bases between them. CDR3 sequence reads: CASSPRLLSSYEQYF. The CDR3 DNA reads TGTGCCAGCAGCCCCCGTCTCCTGAGCTCCTACGAGCAGTACTTC.

This sequence joins TRBV13 and TRBJ2-1; the D gene is possibly TRBD2 (7 bases). Germline CDR1 and CDR2: PRHDT and FYEKMQ (reference sequence). V dropped 3 bases and J dropped 6 bases, with 18 bases sitting between them. CDR3 length: 16 amino acids. This chain's CDR3 is CASSFQAGTLINEQFF. CDR3 bases: TGTGCCAGCAGCTTCCAAGCGGGGACACTTATCAATGAGCAGTTCTTC.

V usage is TRBV13 and J usage is TRBJ2-1; D gene unclear. The CDR3 sequence is 14 residues long. Germline V lookup: CDR1 PRHDT, CDR2 FYEKMQ (reference sequence). Trimming removed 2 bases from V and 8 bases from J, with 13 bases in between. CDR3 amino acids: CASSLSQVADEQFF. CDR3 nucleotide sequence: TGTGCCAGCAGCTTATCCCAGGTGGCCGATGAGCAGTTCTTC.

V and J are TRBV4-3 and TRBJ2-3; D possibly corresponds to TRBD2 (5 bases). The V gene's germline CDR1 is LGHNA and CDR2 YSLEER. Deletions cut 3 bases from V and 4 bases from J, with 17 bases between. The length of the CDR3 is 16 residues. Here the CDR3 reads CASSHSRRGGSDTQYF. The CDR3 DNA is TGCGCCAGCAGCCATTCGCGCCGAGGAGGCTCAGATACGCAGTATTTT.

V usage is TRBV7-9 and J usage is TRBJ2-3, with D possibly TRBD1 on 5 matching bases. Per the germline V gene, CDR1 is SEHNR and CDR2 is FQNEAQ (reference sequence). Deletions cut 5 bases from V and 2 bases from J, with 17 bases between. CDR3 length equals 16 residues. CDR3: CASSPYRSRDTDTQYF. The DNA for the CDR3 is TGTGCCAGCAGCCCCTACAGGAGCCGAGACACAGATACGCAGTATTTT.

The sample holds a few counts of this clone. This sequence joins TRBV5-1 and TRBJ1-4, with TRBD1 matching over 7 bases. This CDR3 has 14 amino acids. The V and J ends lost 7 bases and 6 bases, in that order; junction bases with no gene match: 9. The germline V gene encodes CDR1 SGHRS and CDR2 YFSETQ. The CDR3 DNA follows: TGCGCCAGCGACCAGACAGGGAAGTATGAAAAACTGTTTTTT. Encoded protein: CASDQTGKYEKLFF.

This sequence joins TRBV5-1 and TRBJ1-6; the D is unclear. V lost 6 bases and J lost 7, with 8 bases in between. Looked up from germline, CDR1 is SGHRS and CDR2 is YFSETQ. The CDR3 is 12 residues long. The CDR3 DNA reads as TGCGCCAGCAACTACAACAATTCACCCCTCCACTTT. It encodes CASNYNNSPLHF.

V is TRBV28 and J is TRBJ2-1; tentative D call: TRBD2 (5 bases). CDR1 and CDR2 from the germline V gene are MDHEN and SYDVKM. The CDR3 sequence is 12 residues long. Trimming cost V 7 bases and J 10 bases, with 14 bases left between them. The CDR3 sequence: CASNNPGKEQFF. CDR3 in DNA: TGTGCCAGCAACAATCCGGGGAAGGAGCAGTTCTTC. The full variable domain, with the rest looked up from reference TRBV28 and TRBJ2-1, is DVKVTQSSRYLVKRTGEKVFLECVQDMDHENMFWYRQDPGLGLRLIYFSYDVKMKEKGDIPEGYSVSREKKERFSLILESASTNQTSMYLCASNNPGKEQFFGPGTRLTVL.

This sequence joins TRBV29-1 and TRBJ1-2; possibly TRBD1 for D (6 bases). The CDR3 length is 13 residues. Germline values: CDR1 SQVTM, CDR2 ANQGSEA. Trimming left V 7 bases short and J 0 bases short, with 12 bases between. The CDR3 DNA reads as TGCAGCGCTGAGACAGGCTCTAACTATGGCTACACCTTC. Protein: CSAETGSNYGYTF.